This T cell receptor beta chain is from a study of blood T cell repertoires in COVID-19. Study details: Acute and convalescent COVID-19 specimens originated in the United States, Italy and Spain. PBMCs, B-cell-depleted T cells, or T cells provided the cDNA or gDNA that made up the material.

Per the authors' pipeline: It was from reference gene primer amplification that nucleated cell counts were estimated. Some clones are missing from TCRdb's copy, which holds only in-frame ones; the method was immunoSEQ multiplex PCR. V, J and clone size are taken as reported in that table, and D and trimming were inferred from the DNA itself. The data contain roughly 120,000 clones, over 75% of them singletons. This clone occurred once. The clonotype comes from a man in his sixties with acute or convalescent COVID-19. The source material was peripheral blood.

CDR3 coding DNA: TGTGCCAGCACGCTCCGGGACACCACTTCACCCCTCCACTTT. Protein product: CASTLRDTTSPLHF. The chain combines TRBV6-6 with TRBJ1-6; TRBD1 is a possible D gene (6 bases). V gave up 7 bases and J gave up 9 bases, with 16 bases separating them. Germline V gene lookup returns CDR1 MNHNY and CDR2 SVGAGI (reference sequence). This CDR3 has 14 amino acids.